The source of this T cell receptor beta chain is a study of OX40 agonist ivuxolimab in advanced cancers. Trimming shortened V by 6 bases and J by 6 bases, and 10 bases separated the two germline ends. The CDR3 length is 12 residues. Germline V gene lookup returns CDR1 MDHEN and CDR2 SYDVKM. The protocol was immunoSEQ multiplex PCR, while the TCRdb copy is restricted to in-frame clones and leaves out a portion. The table has approximately 58,000 clones, about 88% seen once. About this clone itself: Its antigen remains unidentified.

General observations from the study: At 0.1-3.0 mg/kg, partial responders had clonal expansion among the lowest observed.

The source of this sequence is an adult with an advanced solid tumor such as melanoma, head and neck, liver or kidney cancer. The chain carries TRBV28 and TRBJ2-3; D is possibly TRBD1 (6 bases). Material: CD4+ or CD8+ T cells sorted from blood, obtained in a trial of the OX40 agonist ivuxolimab. The CDR3 DNA reads TGTGCCAGCAGGGAACAGGGTGATACGCAGTATTTT. Translating it yields CASREQGDTQYF.